This record concerns one T cell receptor beta chain sequence. The record originates from a study of T cell responses to AZD1222 COVID-19 vaccine. Measured with immunoSEQ multiplex PCR; TCRdb has only the in-frame clones, and not every one. The sample lists 120,000 to 150,000 clones; about 90% were seen once. Trimming removed 0 bases at V and 7 bases at J, with 12 bases between. The germline CDR1 and CDR2 sequences are MGHRA and YSYEKL. There are 15 residues in the CDR3. The clonotype comes from an adult who received the AZD1222 COVID-19 vaccine. Sequenced material: peripheral blood, taken 28 days after the second AZD1222 dose. This sequence joins TRBV4-1 and TRBJ1-4; D remains unclear. CDR3 nucleotides: TGCGCCAGCAGCCAAGAGCCCGGACGTGGTGAAAAACTGTTTTTT. This codes for CASSQEPGRGEKLFF.